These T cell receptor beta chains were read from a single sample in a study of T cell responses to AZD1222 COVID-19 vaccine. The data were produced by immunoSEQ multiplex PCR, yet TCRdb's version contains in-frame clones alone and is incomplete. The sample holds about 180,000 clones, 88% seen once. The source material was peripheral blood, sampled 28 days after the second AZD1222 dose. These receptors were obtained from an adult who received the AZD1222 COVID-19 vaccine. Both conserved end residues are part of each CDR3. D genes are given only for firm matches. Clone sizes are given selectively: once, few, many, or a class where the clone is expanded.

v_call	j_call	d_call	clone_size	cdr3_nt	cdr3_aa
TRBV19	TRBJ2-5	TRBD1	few	TGTGCCAGTAGTATAATCAGGACAGGGAAAGAGACCCAGTACTTC	CASSIIRTGKETQYF
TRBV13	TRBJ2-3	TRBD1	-	TGTGCCAGCAGCCCCGGCGAGGGGGCTACCACAGATACGCAGTATTTT	CASSPGEGATTDTQYF
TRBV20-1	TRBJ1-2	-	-	TGCAGTGATCATAACTATGGCTACACCTTC	CSDHNYGYTF
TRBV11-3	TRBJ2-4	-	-	TGTGCCAGCAGCTTATGCTCCAGCGGGCTAGCCAAAAACATTCAGTACTTC	CASSLCSSGLAKNIQYF
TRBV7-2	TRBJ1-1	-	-	TGTGCCAGCAGCCCACAATTTTCGGGGTGGGGCGGCACTGAAGCTTTCTTT	CASSPQFSGWGGTEAFF
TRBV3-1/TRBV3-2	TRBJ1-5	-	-	TGTGCCAGCAGCCAGAGCGACAATCAGCCCCAGCATTTT	CASSQSDNQPQHF
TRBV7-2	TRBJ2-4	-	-	TGTGCCAGCAGCCCCCGGGTTCAGGGGATTCAGTACTTC	CASSPRVQGIQYF
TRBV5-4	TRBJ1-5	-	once	TGTGCCAGCAGCGCAGAGAAGGGACAGCCCCAGCATTTT	CASSAEKGQPQHF
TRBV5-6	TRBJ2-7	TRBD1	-	TGTGCCAGCAGTCCCGACAGGGGAGGCACCTACGAGCAGTACTTC	CASSPDRGGTYEQYF
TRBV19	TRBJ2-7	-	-	TGTGCCAGTAGTATTAAAACAGGGTCCCACGAGCAGTACTTC	CASSIKTGSHEQYF
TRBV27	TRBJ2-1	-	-	TGTGCCAGCAGCGGACAGAGGGACCTCAATGAGCAGTTCTTC	CASSGQRDLNEQFF
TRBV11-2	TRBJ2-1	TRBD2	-	TGTGCCAGCAGCTTAATGGGTAGCGGGAGAAGGAGGGACAATGAGCAGTTCTTC	CASSLMGSGRRRDNEQFF
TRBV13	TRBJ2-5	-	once	TGTGCCAGCAGCCAAGATGGCCAAGAGACCCAGTACTTC	CASSQDGQETQYF
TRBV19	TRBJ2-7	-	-	TGTGCCAGTAGTAACCCCGGGCAGAGGGACGCCTACGAGCAGTACTTC	CASSNPGQRDAYEQYF
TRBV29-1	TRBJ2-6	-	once	TGCAGCGCCGGAACAGGAGCTGGGGCCAACGTCCTGACTTTC	CSAGTGAGANVLTF
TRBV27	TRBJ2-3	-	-	TGTGCCAGCAGTTCTATGACAAGGGTCTTTAGCACAGATACGCAGTATTTT	CASSSMTRVFSTDTQYF
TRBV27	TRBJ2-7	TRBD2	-	TGTGCCAGCAGCCCGATAGCGGGAGCAAAATTGCAGTACTTC	CASSPIAGAKLQYF
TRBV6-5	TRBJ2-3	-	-	TGTGCCAGCAACCTTCTCGGAACAGATACGCAGTATTTT	CASNLLGTDTQYF
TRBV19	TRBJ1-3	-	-	TGTGCCAGTAGCCCTGGGATCTCTGGAAACACCATATATTTT	CASSPGISGNTIYF
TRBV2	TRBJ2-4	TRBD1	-	TGTGCCAGCAGTCTACAGGGGGGAGCCAAAAACATTCAGTACTTC	CASSLQGGAKNIQYF
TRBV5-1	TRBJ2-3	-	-	TGCGCCAGCAACGCCGGGACCACAGATACGCAGTATTTT	CASNAGTTDTQYF
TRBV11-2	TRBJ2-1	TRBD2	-	TGTGCCAGCACTCATTATAAGCGGGAGTCCCCACATGAGCAGTTCTTC	CASTHYKRESPHEQFF
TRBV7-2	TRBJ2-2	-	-	TGTGCCAGCAGCCAAACAGGACACACCGGGGAGCTGTTTTTT	CASSQTGHTGELFF
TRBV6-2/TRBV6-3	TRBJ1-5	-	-	TGTGCCAGCAGTTACAAATATCAGCCCCAGCATTTT	CASSYKYQPQHF
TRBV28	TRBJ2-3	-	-	TGTGGAGTAGATACGCAGTATTTT	CGVDTQYF
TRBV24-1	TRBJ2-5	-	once	TGTGCCACCGATGGGGCAGGTTGGGAGACCCAGTACTTC	CATDGAGWETQYF
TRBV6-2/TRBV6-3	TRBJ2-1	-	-	TGTGCCAGCAGTTACCCCGAGGATAGAGTGAAACAGTTCTTC	CASSYPEDRVKQFF
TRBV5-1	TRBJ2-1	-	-	TGCGCCAGCAGCTTGGGACTCCCGGGCTACAATGAGCAGTTCTTC	CASSLGLPGYNEQFF
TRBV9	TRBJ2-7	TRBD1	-	TGTGCCAGCAGCGCTACAGGGGGGCCTTACGAGCAGTACTTC	CASSATGGPYEQYF
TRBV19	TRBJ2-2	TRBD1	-	TGTGCCAGTAGTACTACAGGGGACACCGGGGAGCTGTTTTTT	CASSTTGDTGELFF
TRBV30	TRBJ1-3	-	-	TGTGCCTGGAGTGGAAGCACTGGAAACACCATATATTTT	CAWSGSTGNTIYF
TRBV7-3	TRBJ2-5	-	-	TGTGCCAGCAGCTTACAAGGTCGGGAGACCCAGTACTTC	CASSLQGRETQYF
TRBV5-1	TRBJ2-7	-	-	TGCGCCAGCAGCTTGGGGCAGTCCTACGAGCAGTACTTC	CASSLGQSYEQYF